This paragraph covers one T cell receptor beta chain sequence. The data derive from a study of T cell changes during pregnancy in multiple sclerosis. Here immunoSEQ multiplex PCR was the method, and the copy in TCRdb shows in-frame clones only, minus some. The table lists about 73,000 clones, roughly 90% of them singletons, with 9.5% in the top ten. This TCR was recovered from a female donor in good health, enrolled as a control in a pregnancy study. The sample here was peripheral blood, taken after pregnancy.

The DNA of the CDR3 is TGTGCCTGGAGTCCTACAGGGGCCCCTAACTATGGCTACACCTTC. Its protein is CAWSPTGAPNYGYTF. The rearrangement uses TRBV30 and TRBJ1-2; TRBD1 matches 7 bases. The CDR3 is 15 residues long. Per germline, CDR1 GTSNPN and CDR2 SVGIG (reference sequence). V was clipped by 2 bases and J by 0 bases; unmatched bases: 6.